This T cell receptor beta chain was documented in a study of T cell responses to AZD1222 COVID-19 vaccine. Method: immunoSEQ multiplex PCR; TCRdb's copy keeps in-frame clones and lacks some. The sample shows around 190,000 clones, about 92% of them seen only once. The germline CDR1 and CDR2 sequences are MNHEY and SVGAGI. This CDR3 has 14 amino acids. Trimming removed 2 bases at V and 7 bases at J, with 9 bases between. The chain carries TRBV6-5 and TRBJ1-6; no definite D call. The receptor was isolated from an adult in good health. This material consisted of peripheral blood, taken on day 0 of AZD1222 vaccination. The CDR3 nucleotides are TGTGCCAGCAGTTACGCGGACTGGAATTCACCCCTCCACTTT. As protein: CASSYADWNSPLHF.